The clone carrying this T cell receptor (beta chain) was picked up a small number of times. The data originate from a study of OX40 agonist ivuxolimab in advanced cancers. TCRdb's copy holds only in-frame clones and misses some; the assay was immunoSEQ multiplex PCR. The sample lists tens of thousands of clones; approximately 87% were seen once. CDR3 length: 14 residues. V lost 3 bases to trimming and J lost 3 bases, with 8 bases between them. The germline V gene has CDR1 ENHRY and CDR2 SYGVKD. The rearrangement joins TRBV10-3 to TRBJ2-2; D gene unclear. The receptor comes from an adult with an advanced solid tumor such as melanoma, head and neck, liver or kidney cancer. Sequencing was performed on CD4+ or CD8+ T cells sorted from blood, taken in a trial of the OX40 agonist ivuxolimab. CDR3 amino acids: CAISELVDTGELFF. CDR3 nucleotide sequence: TGTGCCATCAGTGAACTCGTCGACACCGGGGAGCTGTTTTTT.